One and the same sample provided the 5 T cell receptor beta chains below, sequenced in a study of HIV-infected patients and healthy controls. Alpha and beta constant-region primers primed reverse transcription of around 500 ng RNA. Alpha and beta chain libraries were made separately by chain-specific third strand synthesis with multiplexing indices. TCRdb passed the 5' RACE reads through MiXCR, listing each CDR3 protein once. The data show more than 3,500 distinct CDR3 sequences, with roughly 9% seen just once and 17% held by the top ten. Follow-up blood was drawn about 14 weeks, roughly three months, after antiretroviral therapy began. The repertoire came from unfractionated whole blood and reflected all unsorted peripheral T cells. The sequenced sample was blood, obtained during antiretroviral therapy. The receptors come from an adult with HIV infection.

This clonotype has just a few counts. The chain has TRBV27 and TRBJ1-6; TRBD1 agrees at 11 bases. Germline V CDR1 and CDR2: MNHEY, SMNVEV (reference sequence). The CDR3 extends over 18 amino acids. V was clipped by 6 bases and J by 7 bases; unmatched bases: 14. The chain's CDR3 is CASSTIADRGLYNSPLHF. The CDR3 region has the DNA TGTGCCAGCAGCACAATCGCGGACAGGGGGCTTTACAATTCACCCCTCCACTTT.

By share of the sample, this clonotype is medium-sized. In DNA form, the CDR3 reads TGTGCCAGCAGCGCCACGACCGACACTAATGAGCAGTTCTTC. It encodes CASSATTDTNEQFF. The chain recombines TRBV7-9 with TRBJ2-1; D unclear. The CDR3 totals 14 residues. CDR1 SEHNR and CDR2 FQNEAQ come from the germline V gene (reference sequence). Deletions cut 5 bases from V and 7 bases from J, with 15 bases between.

This clonotype showed up many times. V gene TRBV3-1 combines with J gene TRBJ2-1, with D maybe TRBD2 (6 bases). The germline V and J ends were trimmed by 4 bases and 2 bases, with 12 bases remaining between them. The V gene's germline CDR1 is LGHDT and CDR2 YNNKEL (reference sequence). This CDR3 has 15 amino acids. The CDR3 sequence: CASSRPSVAYNEQFF. CDR3 sequence (DNA): TGTGCCAGCAGCCGTCCTAGCGTAGCCTACAATGAGCAGTTCTTC.

This clonotype is labeled as medium-sized. The chain is built from TRBV18 and TRBJ1-1; TRBD1 agrees at 8 bases. V lost 5 bases to trimming and J lost 1 base; unmatched junction nucleotides: 3. The CDR3 contains 14 residues. The V gene's germline CDR1 is KGHSH and CDR2 LQKENI. The CDR3 bases are TGTGCCAGCTCATTACAGGGGGAGAACACTGAAGCTTTCTTT. It codes for CASSLQGENTEAFF. Together with reference TRBV18 and TRBJ1-1, the CDR3 gives the full variable domain: NAGVMQNPRHLVRRRGQEARLRCSPMKGHSHVYWYRQLPEEGLKFMVYLQKENIIDESGMPKERFSAEFPKEGPSILRIQQVVRGDSAAYFCASSLQGENTEAFFGQGTRLTVV.

By proportion, this clonotype is medium-sized. The chain employs TRBV2 and TRBJ1-5; 7 nucleotides align to TRBD1. Germline-derived CDR1 and CDR2 are SNHLY and FYNNEI. V lost 5 bases to trimming and J lost 0 bases; unmatched junction nucleotides: 7. This CDR3 has 16 amino acids. Here the CDR3 reads CASSRQGPTSNQPQHF. For the CDR3, the DNA is TGTGCCAGCAGTAGACAGGGTCCAACTAGCAATCAGCCCCAGCATTTT.